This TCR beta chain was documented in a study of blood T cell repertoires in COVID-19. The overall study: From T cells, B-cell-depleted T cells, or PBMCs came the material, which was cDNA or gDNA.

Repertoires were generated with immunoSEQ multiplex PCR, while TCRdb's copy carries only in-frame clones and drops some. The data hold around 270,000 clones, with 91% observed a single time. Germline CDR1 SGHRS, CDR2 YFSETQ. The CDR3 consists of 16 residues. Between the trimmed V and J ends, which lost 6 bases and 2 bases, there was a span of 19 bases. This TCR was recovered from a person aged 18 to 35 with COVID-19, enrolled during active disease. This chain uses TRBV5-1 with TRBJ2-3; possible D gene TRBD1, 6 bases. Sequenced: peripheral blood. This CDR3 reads CASTQGSMLNTDTQYF. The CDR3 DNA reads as TGCGCCAGCACTCAGGGGTCTATGCTTAACACAGATACGCAGTATTTT.